These 5 T cell receptor beta chains were sequenced from one sample in a study of T cell responses to AZD1222 COVID-19 vaccine. The table came from immunoSEQ multiplex PCR; TCRdb's copy has only in-frame clones and leaves some out. This table has about 130,000 clones, about 89% appearing once. The sequences come from peripheral blood, collected on day 0 of AZD1222 vaccination. The source of these receptors is an adult in good health.

V is TRBV25-1 and J is TRBJ2-1, with D perhaps matching TRBD2 (6 bases). Germline V gene data show CDR1 as MGHDK and CDR2 as SYGVNS. Trimming took off 3 bases at V and 3 bases at J, with 15 bases between the two ends. The CDR3 covers 16 residues. CDR3 loop: CASSDYSGGNYNEQFF. CDR3 DNA: TGTGCCAGCAGTGACTATAGCGGAGGTAACTACAATGAGCAGTTCTTC.

The genes are TRBV5-4 and TRBJ2-7; no definite D call. Deletions cut 2 bases from V and 3 bases from J, with 12 bases between. CDR3 length equals 14 residues. CDR1 and CDR2 (germline): SGHNT, YYREEE (reference sequence). CDR3 residues: CASSLGPRVYEQYF. CDR3 nucleotide sequence: TGTGCCAGCAGCTTAGGACCGCGCGTCTACGAGCAGTACTTC.

V is TRBV27 and J is TRBJ1-6; 8 bases are shared with TRBD1. This CDR3 has 16 residues. With V trimmed by 5 bases and J by 7 bases, 10 bases remained unmatched. Germline V lookup: CDR1 MNHEY, CDR2 SMNVEV (reference sequence). CDR3 amino acids: CASSDPPGQANSPLHF. The CDR3, as DNA: TGTGCCAGCAGTGACCCCCCGGGACAGGCAAATTCACCCCTCCACTTT.

The chain links TRBV10-1 to TRBJ2-1, with 8 bases lining up with TRBD1. After removal of 3 bases from V and 10 bases from J, the junction contained 8 bases not matched to a gene. Germline assignment: CDR1 WNHNN and CDR2 SYGVQD (reference sequence). This CDR3 is built from 14 residues. This CDR3 reads CASSEWQGALEQFF. CDR3 sequence (DNA): TGCGCCAGCAGTGAATGGCAGGGGGCTTTGGAGCAGTTCTTC.

This clone was counted at least ten times. V is TRBV5-6 and J is TRBJ2-7; possible D gene TRBD2, 6 bases. This CDR3 contains 14 residues. V was pared by 4 bases and J by 4 bases, with 15 bases between. Germline lookup yields CDR1 SGHDT and CDR2 YYEEEE. This CDR3 reads CASSPPSVPYEQYF. The CDR3 nucleotides read TGTGCCAGCAGCCCTCCTAGCGTACCTTACGAGCAGTACTTC. The whole variable domain, remainder taken from reference TRBV5-6 and TRBJ2-7, is DAGVTQSPTHLIKTRGQQVTLRCSPKSGHDTVSWYQQALGQGPQFIFQYYEEEERQRGNFPDRFSGHQFPNYSSELNVNALLLGDSALYLCASSPPSVPYEQYFGPGTRLTVT.